What follows are 20 T cell receptor beta chains derived from one specimen sequenced in a study of identical twins. Each CDR3 protein is one row after TCRdb ran MiXCR on the 5' RACE reads. The sample lists 1.5 million to 2 million distinct CDR3 sequences; 25% to 35% were seen once. What was sequenced was cord blood. The receptors derive from a newborn girl in good health.

This clonotype was counted only a few times. The CDR3 loop reads CSARKDTKNIQYF. The CDR3 DNA follows: TGCAGTGCTAGAAAGGACACCAAAAACATTCAGTACTTC. The chain is built from TRBV20-1 and TRBJ2-4; tentative D call: TRBD1 (5 bases). V was trimmed by 2 bases and J by 2 bases, leaving 7 bases between them. The CDR3 loop spans 13 amino acids. Per the germline V gene, CDR1 is DFQATT and CDR2 is SNEGSKA (reference sequence).

The table lists this clonotype with a few counts. The rearrangement uses TRBV13 and TRBJ1-5, with D unresolved. The CDR3 is made up of 13 amino acids. Germline CDR1 is PRHDT and CDR2 is FYEKMQ (reference sequence). Between the trimmed V and J ends, which lost 4 bases and 4 bases, there was a span of 8 bases. The chain's CDR3 is CASSSGINQPQHF. The CDR3 DNA follows: TGTGCCAGCAGCTCGGGGATTAATCAGCCCCAGCATTTT.

This clonotype was counted only a few times. J is TRBJ2-7 and V is TRBV27; 9 bases fit TRBD1. Germline CDR1 is MNHEY and CDR2 is SMNVEV (reference sequence). V shed 4 bases, J shed 6 bases, and the junction held 7 bases outside the gene matches. The CDR3 totals 14 residues. CDR3 sequence reads: CASSWRTGVTEQYF. Here the CDR3 DNA reads TGTGCCAGCAGTTGGAGGACAGGGGTGACCGAGCAGTACTTC.

For this clonotype: This could be a read error, since a much larger clone is one nucleotide away. V and J are TRBV12-3 or TRBV12-4 and TRBJ2-1; D is uncertain. V dropped 7 bases and J dropped 10 bases, with 17 bases sitting between them. The CDR3 has 13 residues. The CDR3 is CASTSGLSYEQFF. CDR3 coding DNA: TGTGCCAGCACCTCGGGTCTGTCCTACGAGCAGTTCTTC.

This clonotype has only one observation. The chain employs TRBV3-1 and TRBJ2-1; TRBD2 might be the D (6 bases). CDR1 and CDR2 (germline): LGHDT, YNNKEL (reference sequence). The CDR3 has 13 amino acids. V shed 4 bases and J shed 10 bases, with 14 bases lying between them. CDR3: CASSPSGGYEQFF. The CDR3 DNA reads TGTGCCAGCAGCCCTTCCGGGGGATACGAGCAGTTCTTC.

This rearrangement joins TRBV12-5 to TRBJ2-5; tentative D call: TRBD2 (5 bases). Deletions cut 2 bases from V and 1 base from J, with 11 bases between. Germline lookup yields CDR1 LGHNT and CDR2 FRNRAP. The CDR3 totals 15 residues. DNA of the CDR3: TGTGCTAGTGGTTTGCCCCCGGGGTCCCAAGAGACCCAGTACTTC. Its protein is CASGLPPGSQETQYF. Combining the CDR3 with reference TRBV12-5 and TRBJ2-5 gives the whole variable domain DARVTQTPRHKVTEMGQEVTMRCQPILGHNTVFWYRQTMMQGLELLAYFRNRAPLDDSGMPKDRFSAEMPDATLATLKIQPSEPRDSAVYFCASGLPPGSQETQYFGPGTRLLVL.

The chain joins TRBV5-1 to TRBJ1-2, with TRBD1 as a possible D gene (5 bases). Germline CDR1 SGHRS, CDR2 YFSETQ. The V and J ends lost 4 bases and 1 base respectively, with 14 bases between them. The CDR3 is 15 residues long. The chain's CDR3 is CASSLTPGYNYGYTF. Written as DNA, the CDR3 is TGCGCCAGCAGCCTAACCCCAGGGTATAACTATGGCTACACCTTC.

The chain is built from TRBV11-3 and TRBJ2-1; tentative D call: TRBD2 (6 bases). The end of the DNA aligns better with TRBJ2-7, so the J call may be wrong. The germline CDR1 and CDR2 sequences are SGHNT and YENEEA. The CDR3 consists of 14 residues. CDR3 coding DNA: TGTGCCAGCGGAGGGACTTCTTCCTACAATGAGCAGTACTTC. Amino acids: CASGGTSSYNEQYF.

The V call is TRBV6-1, the J call TRBJ1-6; TRBD1 agrees at 9 bases. The V gene end was trimmed by 7 bases and the J gene end by 3 bases; junction bases not matched to a gene: 4. Germline-derived CDR1 and CDR2 are MNHNS and SASEGT. CDR3 length: 15 amino acids. CDR3: CASTPGQGYNSPLHF. CDR3 in DNA: TGTGCCAGCACCCCGGGACAGGGCTATAATTCACCCCTCCACTTT.

The V and J genes are TRBV10-3 and TRBJ2-1; TRBD2 matches at 7 bases. Germline loops: CDR1 ENHRY, CDR2 SYGVKD. There are 14 residues in the CDR3. After removal of 6 bases from V and 1 base from J, the junction contained 3 bases not matched to a gene. This chain's CDR3 is CAIRGGVSYNEQFF. The CDR3, as DNA: TGTGCCATCAGGGGGGGGGTGTCCTACAATGAGCAGTTCTTC.

This clonotype was seen only a few times. The chain combines TRBV30 with TRBJ2-1; no clear D gene. Trimming cost V 5 bases and J 2 bases, with 10 bases left between them. CDR1 is GTSNPN and CDR2 is SVGIG in the germline V gene (reference sequence). CDR3 length: 13 amino acids. CDR3 sequence (DNA): TGTGCCTGGGACGCCGTACCCTACAATGAGCAGTTCTTC. Its translation is CAWDAVPYNEQFF.

This clonotype has only a few counts. The chain couples TRBV12-3 or TRBV12-4 to TRBJ2-3; no clear D. V lost 6 bases, J lost 7 bases, and 11 bases lay in between. The CDR3 has 12 amino acids. CDR3 region: CASSQSPHTQYF. The CDR3 nucleotides are TGTGCCAGCAGCCAATCGCCTCATACGCAGTATTTT.

This clonotype was seen a few times. This chain uses TRBV20-1 with TRBJ1-1, with 8 positions matching TRBD1. J lost 9 bases, V lost 6 bases, and 15 bases had no gene match. The CDR3 runs 14 residues. CDR1 is DFQATT, CDR2 SNEGSKA, per germline (reference sequence). The DNA for the CDR3 is TGCAGTGCCTACTTGGACAGGGAACGGCTAAAAGCTTTCTTT. This gives the protein CSAYLDRERLKAFF.

Only a few counts were recorded for this clonotype. The chain recombines TRBV2 with TRBJ2-5, with D perhaps matching TRBD2 (5 bases). Looked up from germline, CDR1 is SNHLY and CDR2 is FYNNEI. Trimming took off 6 bases at V and 1 base at J, with 12 bases between the two ends. The CDR3 has 14 residues. The DNA for the CDR3 is TGTGCCAGCAGCGTAGCACGGGGCCAAGAGACCCAGTACTTC. It is translated as CASSVARGQETQYF.

The chain recombines TRBV29-1 with TRBJ2-5, with D possibly being TRBD2 (6 bases). The CDR3 consists of 14 residues. Germline V CDR1 and CDR2: SQVTM, ANQGSEA. The CDR3 reads CSARGMTSRGEQYF. Written as DNA, the CDR3 is TGCAGTGCTAGAGGCATGACTAGTCGAGGGGAGCAGTACTTC.

This chain uses TRBV6-5 with TRBJ1-1, with D uncertain. Trimming shortened V by 2 bases and J by 10 bases, and 17 bases separated the two germline ends. This CDR3 is built from 14 residues. Germline CDR1 and CDR2: MNHEY and SVGAGI. The CDR3 nucleotides read TGTGCCAGCAGTTACGGGGTGGTGGCTCGGGTAGCTTTCTTT. Amino acid sequence: CASSYGVVARVAFF.

This clonotype was seen a handful of times. The rearrangement joins TRBV6-1 to TRBJ1-5; maybe TRBD1 (5 bases). This CDR3 is 14 amino acids long. CDR1 MNHNS and CDR2 SASEGT come from the germline V gene. Trimming shortened V by 0 bases and J by 3 bases, and 6 bases separated the two germline ends. The CDR3 region is CASSEAGVNQPQHF. Here the CDR3 DNA reads TGTGCCAGCAGTGAAGCAGGGGTCAATCAGCCCCAGCATTTT.

About this clonotype itself: One end of the junction varies from germline; a read error may be responsible. The rearrangement joins TRBV29-1 to TRBJ2-7, with D possibly matching TRBD1 (5 bases). The length of the CDR3 is 14 residues. From germline, CDR1 is SQVTM and CDR2 ANQGSEA. CDR3 sequence (DNA): TGCGGCGTTGTATCGCAGGGAAGAACCTACGAGCAGTACTTC. Its translation is CGVVSQGRTYEQYF.

A single count supports this clonotype. The chain employs TRBV25-1 and TRBJ2-2; D gene unclear. The CDR3 runs 15 residues. Germline assignment: CDR1 MGHDK and CDR2 SYGVNS. V was pared by 1 base and J by 6 bases, with 12 bases between. The CDR3: CASSESDPLAGELFF. For the CDR3, the DNA is TGTGCCAGCAGTGAATCGGATCCGCTCGCCGGGGAGCTGTTTTTT.

The rearrangement joins TRBV12-3 or TRBV12-4 to TRBJ1-5; no clear D. The CDR3 spans 15 residues. Trimming removed 8 bases at V and 0 bases at J, with 14 bases between. The CDR3 nucleotides are TGTGCCAGCGGCCTTAGACGGGTTAGCAATCAGCCCCAGCATTTT. Amino acid sequence: CASGLRRVSNQPQHF.